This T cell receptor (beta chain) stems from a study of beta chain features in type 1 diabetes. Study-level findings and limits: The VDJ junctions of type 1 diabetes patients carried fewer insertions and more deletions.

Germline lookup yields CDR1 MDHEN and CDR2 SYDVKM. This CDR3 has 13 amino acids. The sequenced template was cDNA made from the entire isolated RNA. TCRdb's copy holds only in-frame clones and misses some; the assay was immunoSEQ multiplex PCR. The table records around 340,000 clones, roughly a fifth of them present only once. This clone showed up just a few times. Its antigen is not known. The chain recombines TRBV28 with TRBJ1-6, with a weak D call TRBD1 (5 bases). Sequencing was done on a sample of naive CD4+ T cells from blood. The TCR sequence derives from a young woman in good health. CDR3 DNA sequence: TGTGCGTCAGGGTTTGCCTATAATTCACCCCTCCACTTT. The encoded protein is CASGFAYNSPLHF.